The sequence of this T cell receptor beta chain was determined in a study of CD4 T cell repertoires in COVID-19. Across the whole study: Other coronavirus spike proteins restimulated relabeled CFSE-low cells expanded with IL-2 for about 10 days. Findings of the study overall: Two or all three memory subsets shared several highly expanded SARS-CoV-2-reactive clonotypes.

Profiled with immunoSEQ multiplex PCR; TCRdb holds only in-frame clones, not every one. Found here are tens of thousands of clones, about nine tenths of them singletons; the top ten hold about 0.5%. CDR3 length: 11 amino acids. CDR1 and CDR2 from the germline V gene are MDHEN and SYDVKM. The V and J ends lost 3 bases and 9 bases, in that order; junction bases with no gene match: 2. As regards this clone: The antigen is not known.

No culture step preceded sequencing of the ex vivo isolated memory T cells. The V call is TRBV28, the J call TRBJ2-7; 7 bases are shared with TRBD2. The sequence was collected from a human donor who had COVID-19. Material: central memory CD4+ T cells from blood, obtained before the COVID-19 pandemic. The CDR3 DNA reads TGTGCCAGCAGTTTGGCTAGCGGGCAGTACTTC. It codes for CASSLASGQYF.